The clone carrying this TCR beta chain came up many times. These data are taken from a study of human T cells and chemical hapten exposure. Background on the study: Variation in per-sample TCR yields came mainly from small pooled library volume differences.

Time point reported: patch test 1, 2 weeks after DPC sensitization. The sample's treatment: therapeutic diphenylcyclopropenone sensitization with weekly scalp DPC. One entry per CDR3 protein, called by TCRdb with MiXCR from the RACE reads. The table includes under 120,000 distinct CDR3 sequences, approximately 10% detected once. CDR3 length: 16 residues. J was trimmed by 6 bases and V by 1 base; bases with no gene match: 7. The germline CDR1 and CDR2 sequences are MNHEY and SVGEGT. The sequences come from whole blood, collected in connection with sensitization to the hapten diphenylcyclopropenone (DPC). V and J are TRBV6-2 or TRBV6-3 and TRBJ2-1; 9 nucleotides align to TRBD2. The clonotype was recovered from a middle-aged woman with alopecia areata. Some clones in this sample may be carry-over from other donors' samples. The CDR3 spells CASSYLLAGPLNEQFF. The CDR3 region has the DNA TGTGCCAGCAGTTACTTGCTAGCGGGACCTCTCAATGAGCAGTTCTTC.